This TCR beta chain was identified during a study of blood T cell repertoires in COVID-19. The overall study: PBMCs, B-cell-depleted T cells, or T cells were the source of the cDNA or gDNA that made up the material.

The trim removed 7 bases at V and 2 bases at J, leaving 9 bases unmatched. The CDR3 is 15 residues long. CDR1 is SGHRS, CDR2 YFSETQ, per germline. Libraries were prepared by immunoSEQ multiplex PCR; TCRdb keeps only in-frame clonotypes and omits some of them. The data contain more than 110,000 clones, more than 70% of them singletons. The receptor was derived from a man in his forties or fifties with active or convalescent COVID-19. The chain uses TRBV5-1 and TRBJ1-3; TRBD1 matches at 7 bases. The sequencing input was peripheral blood. The CDR3 protein is CASQNTGDPGNTIYF. CDR3 in DNA: TGCGCCAGCCAAAATACAGGGGACCCTGGAAACACCATATATTTT. The whole variable domain, filled in from reference TRBV5-1 and TRBJ1-3, reads KAGVTQTPRYLIKTRGQQVTLSCSPISGHRSVSWYQQTPGQGLQFLFEYFSETQRNKGNFPGRFSGRQFSNSRSEMNVSTLELGDSALYLCASQNTGDPGNTIYFGEGSWLTVV.